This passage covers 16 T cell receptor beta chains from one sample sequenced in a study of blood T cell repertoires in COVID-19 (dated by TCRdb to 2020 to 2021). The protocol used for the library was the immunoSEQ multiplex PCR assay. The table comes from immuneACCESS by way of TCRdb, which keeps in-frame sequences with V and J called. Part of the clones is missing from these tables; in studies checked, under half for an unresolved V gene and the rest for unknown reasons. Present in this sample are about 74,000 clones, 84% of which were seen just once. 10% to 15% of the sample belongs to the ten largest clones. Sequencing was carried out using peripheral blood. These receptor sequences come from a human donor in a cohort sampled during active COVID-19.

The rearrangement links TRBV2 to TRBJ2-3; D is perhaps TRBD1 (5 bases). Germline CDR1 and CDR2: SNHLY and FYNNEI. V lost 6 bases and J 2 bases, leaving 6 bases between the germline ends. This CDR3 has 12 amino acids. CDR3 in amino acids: CASRDNTDTQYF. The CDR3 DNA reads TGTGCCAGCAGGGACAACACAGATACGCAGTATTTT. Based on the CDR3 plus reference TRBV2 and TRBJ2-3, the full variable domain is EPEVTQTPSHQVTQMGQEVILRCVPISNHLYFYWYRQILGQKVEFLVSFYNNEISEKSEIFDDQFSVERPDGSNFTLKIRSTKLEDSAMYFCASRDNTDTQYFGPGTRLTVL.

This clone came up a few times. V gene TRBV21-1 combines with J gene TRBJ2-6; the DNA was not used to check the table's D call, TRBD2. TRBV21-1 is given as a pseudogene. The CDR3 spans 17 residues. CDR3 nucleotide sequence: TGTGCCAGCAGCAAATCGGGACTTCGGGCAGGGGCCAACGTCCTGACTTTC. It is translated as CASSKSGLRAGANVLTF.

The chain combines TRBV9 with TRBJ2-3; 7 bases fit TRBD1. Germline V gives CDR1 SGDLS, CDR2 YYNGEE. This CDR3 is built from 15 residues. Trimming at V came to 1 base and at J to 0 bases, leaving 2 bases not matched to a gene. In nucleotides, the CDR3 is TGTGCCAGCAGCGTAACAGGGGTTAGCACAGATACGCAGTATTTT. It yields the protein CASSVTGVSTDTQYF.

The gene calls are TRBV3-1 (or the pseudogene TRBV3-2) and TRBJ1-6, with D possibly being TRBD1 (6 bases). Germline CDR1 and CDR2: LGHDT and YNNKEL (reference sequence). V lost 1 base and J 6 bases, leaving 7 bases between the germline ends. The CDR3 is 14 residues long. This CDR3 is CASSQGQVNSPLHF. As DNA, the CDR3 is TGTGCCAGCAGCCAAGGACAGGTTAATTCACCCCTCCACTTT.

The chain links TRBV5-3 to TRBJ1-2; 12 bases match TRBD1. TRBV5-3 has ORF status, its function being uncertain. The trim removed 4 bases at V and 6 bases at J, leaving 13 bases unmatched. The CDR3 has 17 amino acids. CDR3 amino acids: CARSLPGQGASMHGYTF. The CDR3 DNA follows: TGTGCCAGAAGCCTTCCGGGACAGGGGGCCAGTATGCATGGCTACACCTTC.

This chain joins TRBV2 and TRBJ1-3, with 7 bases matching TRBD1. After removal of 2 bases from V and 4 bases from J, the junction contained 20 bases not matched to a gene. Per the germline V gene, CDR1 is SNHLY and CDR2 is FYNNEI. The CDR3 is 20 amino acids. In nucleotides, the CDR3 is TGTGCCAGCAGTGAAATTGGGGCAGGACTTACAGGGGATGGGGGAAACACCATATATTTT. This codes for CASSEIGAGLTGDGGNTIYF. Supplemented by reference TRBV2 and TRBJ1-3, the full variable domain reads EPEVTQTPSHQVTQMGQEVILRCVPISNHLYFYWYRQILGQKVEFLVSFYNNEISEKSEIFDDQFSVERPDGSNFTLKIRSTKLEDSAMYFCASSEIGAGLTGDGGNTIYFGEGSWLTVV.

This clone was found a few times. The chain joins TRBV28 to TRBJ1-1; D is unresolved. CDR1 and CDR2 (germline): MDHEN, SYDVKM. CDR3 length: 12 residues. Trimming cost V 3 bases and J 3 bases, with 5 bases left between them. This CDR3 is CASSLRYTEAFF. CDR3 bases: TGTGCCAGCAGTTTGAGGTACACTGAAGCTTTCTTT.

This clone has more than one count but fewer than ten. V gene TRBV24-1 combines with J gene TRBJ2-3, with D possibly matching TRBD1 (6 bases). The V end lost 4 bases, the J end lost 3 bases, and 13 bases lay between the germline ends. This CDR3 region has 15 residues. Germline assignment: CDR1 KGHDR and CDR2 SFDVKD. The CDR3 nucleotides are TGTGCCACCAGTGACACGGTGCAGGGGACAGATACGCAGTATTTT. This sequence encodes CATSDTVQGTDTQYF.

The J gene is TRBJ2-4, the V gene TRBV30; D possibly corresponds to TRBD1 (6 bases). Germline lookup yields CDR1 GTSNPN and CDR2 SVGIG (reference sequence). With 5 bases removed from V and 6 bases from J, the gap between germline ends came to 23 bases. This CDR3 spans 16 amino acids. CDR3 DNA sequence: TGTGCCTGGGGAACTTCGGGCTCGAGGGGGTTAAACATTCAGTACTTC. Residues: CAWGTSGSRGLNIQYF.

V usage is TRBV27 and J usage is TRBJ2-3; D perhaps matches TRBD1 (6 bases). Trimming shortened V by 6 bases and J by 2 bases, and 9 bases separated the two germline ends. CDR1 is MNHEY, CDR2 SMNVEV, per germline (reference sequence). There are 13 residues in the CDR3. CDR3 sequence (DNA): TGTGCCAGCAGCAGGGGAACCACAGATACGCAGTATTTT. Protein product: CASSRGTTDTQYF.

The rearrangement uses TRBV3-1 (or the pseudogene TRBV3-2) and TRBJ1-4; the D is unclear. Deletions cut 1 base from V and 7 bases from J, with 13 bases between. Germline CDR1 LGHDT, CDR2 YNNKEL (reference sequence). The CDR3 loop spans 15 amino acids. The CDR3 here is CASSQGPQATEKLFF. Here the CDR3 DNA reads TGTGCCAGCAGCCAAGGCCCCCAGGCGACTGAAAAACTGTTTTTT.

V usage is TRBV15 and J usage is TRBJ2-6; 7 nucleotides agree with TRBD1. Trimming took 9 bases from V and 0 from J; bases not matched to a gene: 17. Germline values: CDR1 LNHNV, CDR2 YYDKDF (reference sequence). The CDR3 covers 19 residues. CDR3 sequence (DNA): TGTGCCACTATGGAGACCCGGGACAGAGAGTTCTCTGGGGCCAACGTCCTGACTTTC. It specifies CATMETRDREFSGANVLTF.

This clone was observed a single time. CDR3 sequence reads: CASSTFGGSYNEQFF. The CDR3, as DNA: TGTGCCAGCAGCACCTTCGGGGGCTCCTACAATGAGCAGTTCTTC. The chain combines TRBV11-1 with TRBJ2-1; a weak D match, TRBD2 (6 bases). Germline loops: CDR1 SGHAT, CDR2 FQDESV (reference sequence). The CDR3 loop spans 15 amino acids. V lost 5 bases to trimming and J lost 0 bases, with 11 bases between them.

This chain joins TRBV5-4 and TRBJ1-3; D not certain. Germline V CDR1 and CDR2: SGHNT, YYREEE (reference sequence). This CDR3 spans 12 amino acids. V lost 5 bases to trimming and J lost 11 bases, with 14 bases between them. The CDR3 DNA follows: TGTGCCAGCAGTTACCTATTGGGCCCCATATATTTT. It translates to CASSYLLGPIYF.

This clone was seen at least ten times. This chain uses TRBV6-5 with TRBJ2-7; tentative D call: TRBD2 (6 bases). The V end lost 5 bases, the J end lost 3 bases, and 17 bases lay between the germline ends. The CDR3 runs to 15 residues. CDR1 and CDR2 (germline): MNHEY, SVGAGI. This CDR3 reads CASSKTWRGLYEQYF. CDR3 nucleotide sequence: TGTGCCAGCAGTAAAACTTGGCGGGGACTCTACGAGCAGTACTTC.

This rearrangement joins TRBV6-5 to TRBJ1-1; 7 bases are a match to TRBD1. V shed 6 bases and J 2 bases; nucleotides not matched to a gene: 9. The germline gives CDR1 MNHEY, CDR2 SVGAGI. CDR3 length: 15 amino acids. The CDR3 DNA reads TGTGCCAGCAGCACAGGGGCATGGGGAAACACTGAAGCTTTCTTT. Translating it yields CASSTGAWGNTEAFF.